The 22 T cell receptor beta chains below were found in one sample sequenced in a study of OX40 agonist ivuxolimab in advanced cancers. Generated by immunoSEQ multiplex PCR, the TCRdb table keeps only in-frame clones and is missing some. The sample gives around 42,000 clones, about nine tenths of which show up once; 20% to 25% is in the top ten. Sequencing used CD4+ or CD8+ T cells sorted from blood, obtained in a trial of the OX40 agonist ivuxolimab. All receptors derive from an adult with an advanced solid tumor such as melanoma, head and neck, liver or kidney cancer.

J is TRBJ2-5 and V is TRBV15; a possible D gene is TRBD1 (5 bases). The CDR3 covers 14 residues. V lost 0 bases to trimming and J lost 1 base, with 6 bases between them. Germline values: CDR1 LNHNV, CDR2 YYDKDF (reference sequence). Here the CDR3 reads CATSREQAQETQYF. The CDR3 DNA reads as TGTGCCACCAGCAGAGAACAGGCCCAAGAGACCCAGTACTTC.

This clone is deemed large (0.1 to 1%). The chain uses TRBV10-2 and TRBJ2-5; 9 bases map to TRBD2. The V and J ends lost 6 bases and 5 bases, in that order; junction bases with no gene match: 7. The CDR3 runs to 14 residues. Germline V gene lookup returns CDR1 WSHSY and CDR2 SAAADI. The chain's CDR3 is CASRPSGVGETQYF. Here the CDR3 DNA reads TGCGCCAGCAGACCTAGCGGGGTGGGCGAGACCCAGTACTTC.

V gene TRBV5-6 combines with J gene TRBJ1-4; possible D gene TRBD1, 6 bases. CDR1 is SGHDT, CDR2 YYEEEE, per germline. The length of the CDR3 is 12 residues. V was cut by 4 bases and J by 8 bases, with 9 bases left in between. The CDR3 bases are TGTGCCAGCAGCCTCACAGGGGAAAAACTGTTTTTT. This translates into CASSLTGEKLFF.

The J gene is TRBJ1-5, the V gene TRBV27; possible D gene TRBD1, 5 bases. This CDR3 region has 16 residues. CDR1 and CDR2 from the germline V gene are MNHEY and SMNVEV (reference sequence). Trimming stripped 6 bases from V and 6 bases from J, with 21 bases between. In DNA form, the CDR3 reads TGTGCCAGCAGCTCCCTTGACAACCTAAGGGGTCAGCCCCAGCATTTT. It translates to CASSSLDNLRGQPQHF.

The chain couples TRBV13 to TRBJ2-7; 9 nucleotides match TRBD2. Germline V gene lookup returns CDR1 PRHDT and CDR2 FYEKMQ (reference sequence). The length of the CDR3 is 13 residues. V dropped 7 bases and J dropped 1; count of bases not matched to a gene: 2. The CDR3 sequence is CASILAGSYEQYF. CDR3 coding DNA: TGTGCCAGCATCCTAGCGGGGTCCTACGAGCAGTACTTC.

The chain couples TRBV19 to TRBJ1-1; D is unresolved. The V gene's germline CDR1 is LNHDA and CDR2 SQIVND (reference sequence). This CDR3 has 13 amino acids. The V end was cut by 6 bases, the J end by 0 bases, with 8 bases between. Here the CDR3 reads CASRLSMNTEAFF. The CDR3 nucleotides are TGTGCCAGTAGATTAAGCATGAACACTGAAGCTTTCTTT. The full variable domain, in which reference TRBV19 and TRBJ1-1 provide the parts outside the CDR3, is DGGITQSPKYLFRKEGQNVTLSCEQNLNHDAMYWYRQDPGQGLRLIYYSQIVNDFQKGDIAEGYSVSREKKESFPLTVTSAQKNPTAFYLCASRLSMNTEAFFGQGTRLTVV.

The chain joins TRBV27 to TRBJ2-7; 8 bases are a match to TRBD2. J gave up 4 bases and V 3 bases, and 8 bases lay outside the gene matches. CDR3 size: 15 residues. CDR1 and CDR2 from the germline V gene are MNHEY and SMNVEV (reference sequence). CDR3 amino acids: CASSFSGEGLYEQYF. The CDR3 nucleotides read TGTGCCAGCAGTTTTAGCGGGGAGGGCCTTTACGAGCAGTACTTC.

The chain couples TRBV6-6 to TRBJ2-2; weak D call: TRBD2 (6 bases). Germline loops: CDR1 MNHNY, CDR2 SVGAGI (reference sequence). This CDR3 is built from 16 residues. Trimming removed 5 bases at V and 5 bases at J, with 18 bases between. Here the CDR3 DNA reads TGTGCCAGCAGTCCGGCCTGGGGGGTCGCGACCGGGGAGCTGTTTTTT. It translates to CASSPAWGVATGELFF.

The J gene is TRBJ1-4, the V gene TRBV7-9, with TRBD1 matching over 8 bases. The CDR3 covers 14 residues. V was clipped by 3 bases and J by 7 bases; unmatched bases: 4. The germline V gene encodes CDR1 SEHNR and CDR2 FQNEAQ (reference sequence). The CDR3, as DNA: TGTGCCAGCAGCTTCAGGGGGCTGGGTGAAAAACTGTTTTTT. The encoded protein is CASSFRGLGEKLFF.

The chain employs TRBV7-6 and TRBJ2-1; 7 bases are shared with TRBD2. V shed 0 bases, J shed 4 bases, and the junction held 9 bases outside the gene matches. The CDR3 length is 17 residues. CDR1 and CDR2 (germline): SGHVS, FNYEAQ. The CDR3 loop is CASSLAGRTSVYNEQFF. The CDR3 DNA reads as TGTGCCAGCAGCTTAGCGGGGCGGACTAGTGTTTACAATGAGCAGTTCTTC.

This chain joins TRBV5-5 and TRBJ2-7, with a tentative D call TRBD2 (6 bases). The CDR3 runs to 12 residues. Trimming cost V 6 bases and J 5 bases, with 12 bases left between them. CDR1 is SGHKS and CDR2 is YYEKEE in the germline V gene (reference sequence). CDR3 bases: TGTGCCAGCATCTCGACTAGTGACGAGCAGTACTTC. Amino acid sequence: CASISTSDEQYF.

The chain joins TRBV9 to TRBJ2-7; D unclear. The CDR3 runs 14 residues. Trimming stripped 4 bases from V and 12 bases from J, with 23 bases between. Per germline, CDR1 SGDLS and CDR2 YYNGEE. The CDR3 DNA sequence: TGTGCCAGCAGCTCTTCTCACAGTGATCGTGTATCGTACTTC. This translates into CASSSSHSDRVSYF.

The gene calls are TRBV7-2 and TRBJ2-3; perhaps TRBD1 as D (6 bases). Trimming removed 4 bases from V and 2 bases from J, with 22 bases in between. The CDR3 totals 18 residues. CDR1 and CDR2 from the germline V gene are SGHTA and FQGNSA. The CDR3 coding sequence is TGTGCCAGCAGCTCAGAAAGAGGGCGAGACAGGCTCACAGATACGCAGTATTTT. This codes for CASSSERGRDRLTDTQYF. The full variable domain, completed using reference TRBV7-2 and TRBJ2-3, is GAGVSQSPSNKVTEKGKDVELRCDPISGHTALYWYRQSLGQGLEFLIYFQGNSAPDKSGLPSDRFSAERTGGSVSTLTIQRTQQEDSAVYLCASSSERGRDRLTDTQYFGPGTRLTVL.

The chain carries TRBV9 and TRBJ2-5, with a weak D call TRBD1 (5 bases). The germline V gene has CDR1 SGDLS and CDR2 YYNGEE. V lost 0 bases, J lost 1 base, and 7 bases lay in between. The length of the CDR3 is 14 residues. CDR3 DNA sequence: TGTGCCAGCAGCGTAGGACAGTCCCAAGAGACCCAGTACTTC. Its translation: CASSVGQSQETQYF.

The rearrangement joins TRBV27 to TRBJ2-7, with unresolved D. V lost 5 bases and J 2 bases, leaving 16 bases between the germline ends. CDR3 length: 15 amino acids. Per the germline V gene, CDR1 is MNHEY and CDR2 is SMNVEV (reference sequence). CDR3 amino acids: CASSLKGYSTYEQYF. In nucleotides, the CDR3 is TGTGCCAGCAGTCTCAAAGGGTACTCAACCTACGAGCAGTACTTC.

The V call is TRBV27, the J call TRBJ2-7; D is unresolved. Trimming pared 3 bases from V and 2 bases from J, leaving 11 bases between. The germline V gene encodes CDR1 MNHEY and CDR2 SMNVEV (reference sequence). This CDR3 has 14 residues. This chain's CDR3 is CASSFSRTTYEQYF. DNA for the CDR3: TGTGCCAGCAGTTTTAGCAGGACGACCTACGAGCAGTACTTC.

J is TRBJ2-7 and V is TRBV4-2; 11 positions match TRBD2. Germline V gene lookup returns CDR1 LGHNA and CDR2 YNFKEQ. J gave up 0 bases and V 1 base, and 11 bases lay outside the gene matches. The CDR3 sequence is 19 residues long. CDR3 nucleotides: TGTGCCAGCAGCCAAGGGGCCTTACTAGCGGGAGCGTCCTCCTACGAGCAGTACTTC. It translates to CASSQGALLAGASSYEQYF.

The chain has TRBV5-1 and TRBJ2-7, with unresolved D. Germline V CDR1 and CDR2: SGHRS, YFSETQ. Trimming shortened V by 5 bases and J by 4 bases, and 10 bases separated the two germline ends. The CDR3 extends over 12 amino acids. This CDR3 is CASRDGRYEQYF. CDR3 sequence (DNA): TGCGCCAGCAGAGACGGACGTTACGAGCAGTACTTC. The full variable domain, rest sourced from reference TRBV5-1 and TRBJ2-7, is KAGVTQTPRYLIKTRGQQVTLSCSPISGHRSVSWYQQTPGQGLQFLFEYFSETQRNKGNFPGRFSGRQFSNSRSEMNVSTLELGDSALYLCASRDGRYEQYFGPGTRLTVT.

V is TRBV7-8 and J is TRBJ2-7, with unresolved D. The V end was cut by 1 base, the J end by 1 base, with 14 bases between. The CDR3 is made up of 16 amino acids. CDR1 and CDR2 (germline): SGHVS, FQNEAQ. CDR3 nucleotide sequence: TGTGCCAGCAGCTTAGGGCTGGGCCTGACTTCCTACGAGCAGTACTTC. Its translation: CASSLGLGLTSYEQYF.

The chain carries TRBV15 and TRBJ2-7, with D tentatively TRBD2 (5 bases). This CDR3 is built from 14 residues. Trimming pared 1 base from V and 3 bases from J, leaving 10 bases between. Per the germline V gene, CDR1 is LNHNV and CDR2 is YYDKDF (reference sequence). The CDR3 spells CATSRARVDYEQYF. The DNA for the CDR3 is TGTGCCACCAGCAGAGCGCGGGTAGACTACGAGCAGTACTTC. Together with reference TRBV15 and TRBJ2-7, the CDR3 gives the full variable domain: DAMVIQNPRYQVTQFGKPVTLSCSQTLNHNVMYWYQQKSSQAPKLLFHYYDKDFNNEADTPDNFQSRRPNTSFCFLDIRSPGLGDTAMYLCATSRARVDYEQYFGPGTRLTVT.

The table lists this clone with a count of one. The rearrangement joins TRBV9 to TRBJ2-7; 7 bases are shared with TRBD2. V trimming: 5 bases; J trimming: 2 bases; junction bases outside the gene matches: 7. CDR3 length: 14 residues. CDR1 is SGDLS, CDR2 YYNGEE, per germline. CDR3 sequence (DNA): TGTGCCAGCAGTGAAAGCGGGACCACCTACGAGCAGTACTTC. Translating gives CASSESGTTYEQYF.

The chain carries TRBV6-5 and TRBJ1-1; D perhaps matches TRBD1 (6 bases). The V gene's germline CDR1 is MNHEY and CDR2 SVGAGI. Trimming took off 2 bases at V and 11 bases at J, with 12 bases between the two ends. This CDR3 has 12 residues. The CDR3 loop is CASSYGGTGAFF. CDR3 sequence (DNA): TGTGCCAGCAGTTACGGGGGTACAGGGGCTTTCTTT.